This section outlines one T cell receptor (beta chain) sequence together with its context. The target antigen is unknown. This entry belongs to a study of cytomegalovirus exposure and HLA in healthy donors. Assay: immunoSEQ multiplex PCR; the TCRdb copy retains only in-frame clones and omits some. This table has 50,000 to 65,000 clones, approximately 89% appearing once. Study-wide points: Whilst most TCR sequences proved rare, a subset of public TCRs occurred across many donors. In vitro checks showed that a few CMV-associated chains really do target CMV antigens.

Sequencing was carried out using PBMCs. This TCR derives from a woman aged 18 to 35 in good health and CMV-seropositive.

The CDR3 reads CASSAGSTNEKLFF. The CDR3, as DNA: TGTGCCAGCAGCGCGGGTTCAACTAATGAAAAACTGTTTTTT. The chain employs TRBV7-8 and TRBJ1-4; D not resolved. The germline gives CDR1 SGHVS, CDR2 FQNEAQ. The CDR3 consists of 14 residues. The ends were cut back, 5 bases at V and 0 bases at J, with 7 bases in the middle.